The entry that follows covers one TCR beta chain sequence. Its cognate antigen is unknown. This table comes from immunoSEQ multiplex PCR, and its TCRdb copy is limited to in-frame clones, with some not included. The repertoire holds about 120,000 clones, around 88% seen once, with 4% to 5.5% in the top ten. These data originate in a study of T cell responses to AZD1222 COVID-19 vaccine. Regarding the study as a whole: All repertoire sampling was performed exclusively after the peak T cell response. The study identified only a handful of AZD1222 recipients as seropositive at baseline. It should be noted that donors were predominantly white British and more often female, and clonal diversity was possibly underestimated.

V lost 5 bases, J lost 0 bases, and 11 bases lay in between. CDR3 length: 14 amino acids. Germline loops: CDR1 LNHNV, CDR2 YYDKDF (reference sequence). V is TRBV15 and J is TRBJ2-7; no firm D call. This sample comprised peripheral blood, obtained on day 0 of AZD1222 vaccination. This receptor was identified in an adult in good health. The CDR3 loop is CATSPGRPSYEQYF. In nucleotides, the CDR3 is TGTGCCACCAGCCCTGGCAGACCCTCCTACGAGCAGTACTTC.